A selection of T cell receptor beta chains follows, all from one sample in a study of blood T cell repertoires in COVID-19. Repertoires were generated with immunoSEQ multiplex PCR, while TCRdb's copy carries only in-frame clones and drops some. The repertoire consists of roughly 220,000 clones, with about 80% occurring once and the leading ten covering approximately 15%. What was sequenced was PBMCs or T cells enriched from blood (not recorded which). These receptors came from a man in his forties who had recovered from COVID-19. The CDR3 runs from the conserved cysteine through the conserved F or W. A D gene is named only where the DNA matches it firmly. The listing skips clone size in some rows; elsewhere it reads once, few, many or a size class.

j_call	v_call	clone_size	d_call	cdr3_nt	cdr3_aa
TRBJ2-1	TRBV13	.	TRBD2	TGTGCCAGCAGCTGGCTCGGCGCGGGGGGCCTGGCCAATGAGCAGTTCTTC	CASSWLGAGGLANEQFF
TRBJ1-2	TRBV6-5	.	TRBD1	TGTGCCAGCAGTTACGATACAGGGGGCTATGGCTACACCTTC	CASSYDTGGYGYTF
TRBJ1-3	TRBV27	.	TRBD1	TGTGCCAGCAGTGCCCACAGGGGGCCCTCCGGAAACACCATATATTTT	CASSAHRGPSGNTIYF
TRBJ2-1	TRBV4-1	.	.	TGCGCCAGCAGCCGGGCACTAGCGGGCTCAGGGGGCTATGAGCAGTTCTTC	CASSRALAGSGGYEQFF
TRBJ1-1	TRBV10-1	few	.	TGCGCCAGCTGGGGGGGTCGGAACACTGAAGCTTTCTTT	CASWGGRNTEAFF
TRBJ2-1	TRBV24-1	.	.	TGTGCCACCCTTCGGGACATCCAGCGGGGCAATGAGCAGTTCTTC	CATLRDIQRGNEQFF
TRBJ1-2	TRBV7-2	.	TRBD1	TGTGCCAGCAGTCACTCGGGACAGGCCTTTTCATTCTATGGCTACACCTTC	CASSHSGQAFSFYGYTF
TRBJ1-2	TRBV2	.	.	TGTGCCAGCAGGCGGGAACTACCTAATGGCTACACCTTC	CASRRELPNGYTF
TRBJ2-7	TRBV3-1/TRBV3-2	.	.	TGTGCCAGCAGCCAAGACATGTGGGCAGGGAGGAAGAACTACGAGCAGTACTTC	CASSQDMWAGRKNYEQYF
TRBJ1-6	TRBV30	.	TRBD1	TGTGCCTGGACTCTATCCGGGACAGGGAATTCACCCCTCCACTTT	CAWTLSGTGNSPLHF
TRBJ1-1	TRBV5-1	.	.	TGCGCCAGCAGCTTGGGAGTGGCAGGCGACACTGAAGCTTTCTTT	CASSLGVAGDTEAFF
TRBJ1-3	TRBV10-3	.	.	TGTGCCATCGCCCAGGACAGCGATACCCCCATATATTTT	CAIAQDSDTPIYF
TRBJ1-2	TRBV28	few	.	TGTGCCAGCAGGCCCGGGGGGGGTGGCTACACCTTC	CASRPGGGGYTF
TRBJ1-2	TRBV19	.	TRBD1	TGTGCCAGTAGTATCGATGACAGGGGCTGGGCTTATGGCTACACCTTC	CASSIDDRGWAYGYTF
TRBJ2-3	TRBV30	few	.	TGTGCCTGGAGTGGACACCCTAAAACAGATACGCAGTATTTT	CAWSGHPKTDTQYF
TRBJ1-3	TRBV5-6	once	.	TGTGCCAGCAGCATGACCGGGACTCTTCGAGGAAACACCATATATTTT	CASSMTGTLRGNTIYF
TRBJ1-3	TRBV28	.	.	TGTGCCAGCAGTTTATCGCAGGGAGGATACACCATATATTTT	CASSLSQGGYTIYF
TRBJ2-3	TRBV9	.	TRBD2	TGTGCCAGCAGCCCCCGGGCGGGAGCTAGCACAGATACGCAGTATTTT	CASSPRAGASTDTQYF
TRBJ2-5	TRBV15	many	TRBD1	TGTGCCACCAGCACCGGGGGACAGGGGGCAGAGACCCAGTACTTC	CATSTGGQGAETQYF
TRBJ2-2	TRBV24-1	.	TRBD2	TGTGCCACCAGAGCAGCGGGAGGGGCCGGGGAGCTGTTTTTT	CATRAAGGAGELFF
TRBJ2-2	TRBV7-6	.	.	TGTGCCAGCAGCGCCCAGGGGCCGGCCGGGGAGCTGTTTTTT	CASSAQGPAGELFF
TRBJ1-5	TRBV7-2	.	TRBD1	TGTGCCAGCAGCCCATCGCCACAGGGGAGGCCCCAGCATTTT	CASSPSPQGRPQHF
TRBJ2-5	TRBV5-4	.	.	TGTGCCAGCAGCTTGGGTCAGGGTTCGGTGTCCCAAGAGACCCAGTACTTC	CASSLGQGSVSQETQYF
TRBJ1-1	TRBV11-3	.	.	TGTGCCAGCAGCTTAGAGAGGAACACTGAAGCTTTCTTT	CASSLERNTEAFF
TRBJ2-3	TRBV27	.	TRBD2	TGTGCCACCGGGACTACCCAAGATACGCAGTATTTT	CATGTTQDTQYF
TRBJ1-2	TRBV2	.	.	TGTGCCAGCAGTGAAGCGGCCCCTCGGGTTTATGGCTACACCTTC	CASSEAAPRVYGYTF
TRBJ1-1	TRBV15	.	.	TGTGCCACCAGCAGACTAGACAGGGAAGCTTTCTTT	CATSRLDREAFF
TRBJ2-6	TRBV3-1/TRBV3-2	.	.	TGTGCCAGCAGCCAAGGAGTTTCTGGGGCCAACGTCCTGACTTTC	CASSQGVSGANVLTF
TRBJ2-7	TRBV29-1	.	.	TGCAGCGTTACACAGGGAGGGGCCTACGAGCAGTACTTC	CSVTQGGAYEQYF
TRBJ1-5	TRBV28	few	.	TGTGCCAGCAGTTCCTACCGGGACTCAGCTCGCCATTTT	CASSSYRDSARHF
TRBJ1-4	TRBV7-9	.	TRBD1	TGTGCCAGCAGCTGGGACAGTCAATCCCGGTGGGAAAAACTGTTTTTT	CASSWDSQSRWEKLFF
TRBJ1-3	TRBV9	.	TRBD1	TGTGCCAGCAGCGTAGCTATAGGGGGCGGTGGAAACACCATATATTTT	CASSVAIGGGGNTIYF
TRBJ2-7	TRBV28	.	.	TGTGCCAGCAGATTAGGGGCTTACGAGCAGTACTTC	CASRLGAYEQYF
TRBJ2-3	TRBV3-1/TRBV3-2	.	TRBD2	TGTGCCAGCAGCAAGACTAGCGGGGCAGGAGTAGATACGCAGTATTTT	CASSKTSGAGVDTQYF
TRBJ1-6	TRBV5-1	.	.	TGCGCCAGCAGCCCTCTGACAAAATTAGATTCACCCCTCCACTTT	CASSPLTKLDSPLHF
TRBJ2-2	TRBV7-2	.	.	TGTGCCAGCAGCTTAGCCCCCGCCGGGGAGCTGTTTTTT	CASSLAPAGELFF
TRBJ2-7	TRBV27	.	TRBD1	TGTGCCAGCACCAAACGCCCCGGGACAGGAAACACCTACGAGCAGTACTTC	CASTKRPGTGNTYEQYF
TRBJ1-2	TRBV3-1/TRBV3-2	.	.	TGTGCCAGCAGCGGACAGAGGAAGCAGGACTTAAATGGCTACACCTTC	CASSGQRKQDLNGYTF
TRBJ2-1	TRBV7-3	.	.	TGTGCCAGCAGCACCCGACAGAAACCTTCCTACAATGAGCAGTTCTTC	CASSTRQKPSYNEQFF
TRBJ2-3	TRBV30	.	TRBD2	TGTGCCTGGAGTGCCATCGGCGGGACTAGCGGAGGGGATACGCAGTATTTT	CAWSAIGGTSGGDTQYF
TRBJ1-2	TRBV2	.	.	TGTGCCACTTTTTTAAGGGGACTCAACTATGGCTACACCTTC	CATFLRGLNYGYTF
TRBJ1-2	TRBV4-3	once	.	TGCGCCAGCAGCCACTCAGGGACACCTAACTATGGCTACACCTTC	CASSHSGTPNYGYTF
TRBJ2-5	TRBV9	.	TRBD1	TGTGCCAGCAGCATCCGAGGGACAGGGTTACAAGAGACCCAGTACTTC	CASSIRGTGLQETQYF
TRBJ1-1	TRBV7-2	once	.	TGTGCCAGCAGCAGATACAGGGTTTCCGACACTGAAGCTTTCTTT	CASSRYRVSDTEAFF
TRBJ2-3	TRBV11-1	.	TRBD2	TGTGCCAGCAGCTTAGGGACTAGCGGGGGCGCAGATACGCAGTATTTT	CASSLGTSGGADTQYF
TRBJ2-3	TRBV28	.	.	TGTGCCGCTGGATGGGGGGGCACAGATACGCAGTATTTT	CAAGWGGTDTQYF
TRBJ2-7	TRBV5-5	.	TRBD1	TGTGCCAGCAGACTGGGGACAGGGTTGGACGAGCAGTACTTC	CASRLGTGLDEQYF
TRBJ2-7	TRBV15	.	.	TGTGCCACCAGCAGAGAAACGGGGTCCCACGAGCAGTACTTC	CATSRETGSHEQYF